Following are 24 T cell receptor beta chains from one sample sequenced in a study of blood T cell repertoires in COVID-19 (TCRdb year 2020). Library creation used the immunoSEQ multiplex PCR assay. The immuneACCESS repertoire file appears here via TCRdb, limited to in-frame rearrangements. These files lack a portion of the clones; in checked studies, under half of the deficit traces to unresolved V genes, and the cause of the others is not known. The table for this sample lists approximately 230,000 clones; under 90% of them were counted only once. The top ten clonotypes cover roughly 15% of the sample. Sample: PBMCs or T cells enriched from blood (not recorded which). The receptors derive from a man aged 18 to 30 who had recovered from COVID-19.

The rearrangement joins TRBV29-1 to TRBJ2-1, with D possibly being TRBD2 (6 bases). V was clipped by 3 bases and J by 7 bases, with 22 bases between them. This CDR3 has 16 amino acids. CDR1 SQVTM and CDR2 ANQGSEA come from the germline V gene. The CDR3 DNA is TGCAGCGTTGATAATGTTAGCGGAAGTCAATTTAATGAGCAGTTCTTC. Residues: CSVDNVSGSQFNEQFF.

This chain joins TRBV3-1 (or the pseudogene TRBV3-2) and TRBJ1-6; tentative D call: TRBD1 (6 bases). The V end was cut by 3 bases, the J end by 8 bases, with 14 bases between. This CDR3 has 15 amino acids. CDR1 is LGHDT and CDR2 is YNNKEL in the germline V gene (reference sequence). CDR3 loop: CASSQLLRGDSPLHF. DNA of the CDR3: TGTGCCAGCAGCCAGCTACTCAGGGGTGATTCACCCCTCCACTTT.

This clone came up once. The V and J genes are TRBV10-1 and TRBJ2-6; D call uncertain. Trimming pared 3 bases from V and 2 bases from J, leaving 11 bases between. CDR3 length: 16 residues. Germline CDR1 is WNHNN and CDR2 is SYGVQD (reference sequence). The CDR3 DNA is TGCGCCAGCAGTGATTTAGAGTCGGCTGGGGCCAACGTCCTGACTTTC. It encodes CASSDLESAGANVLTF.

V gene TRBV25-1 combines with J gene TRBJ1-4, with 7 bases lining up with TRBD1. The V segment lost 8 bases and the J segment 4 bases; nucleotides outside the gene matches: 4. CDR3 length: 13 amino acids. Looked up from germline, CDR1 is MGHDK and CDR2 is SYGVNS. The CDR3 spells CASRDRSNEKLFF. CDR3 bases: TGTGCCAGCCGGGACAGAAGTAATGAAAAACTGTTTTTT.

The rearrangement links TRBV10-2 to TRBJ2-2; 10 bases are shared with TRBD2. From germline, CDR1 is WSHSY and CDR2 SAAADI. Germline trimming cut 6 bases from V and 2 bases from J; bases unmatched to any gene: 12. The CDR3 length is 18 residues. In nucleotides, the CDR3 is TGCGCCAGCAGGCAGGGTCTAGCGGGGGCAACTAACACCGGGGAGCTGTTTTTT. It translates to CASRQGLAGATNTGELFF.

This sequence joins TRBV5-5 and TRBJ1-1; possible D gene TRBD1, 6 bases. Germline V gene lookup returns CDR1 SGHKS and CDR2 YYEKEE (reference sequence). The V gene lost 2 bases and the J gene lost 6 bases, with 8 bases spanning the gap. There are 12 residues in the CDR3. The CDR3 nucleotides read TGTGCCAGCAGCTTACAGGGCCCTGAAGCTTTCTTT. It codes for CASSLQGPEAFF.

The chain joins TRBV10-1 to TRBJ2-7; maybe TRBD2 (5 bases). The CDR3 spans 14 residues. Trimming removed 0 bases from V and 5 bases from J, with 11 bases in between. Germline V CDR1 and CDR2: WNHNN, SYGVQD (reference sequence). The DNA for the CDR3 is TGCGCCAGCAGTGAGTCGTCCCTAGCCCACGAGCAGTACTTC. Residues: CASSESSLAHEQYF.

This clone has a single count. V and J are TRBV12-5 and TRBJ1-1; D call uncertain. V lost 7 bases to trimming and J lost 4 bases, with 16 bases between them. CDR1 is LGHNT and CDR2 is FRNRAP in the germline V gene. This CDR3 is 14 amino acids long. The CDR3 region has the DNA TGTGCTAGTGAAGAGGTTGGCGGCACCACTGAAGCTTTCTTT. Its translation is CASEEVGGTTEAFF.

In DNA, the CDR3 is TGTGCCAGCAGCTCCACTTCGGACAGGTTGAACACCGGGGAGCTGTTTTTT. This codes for CASSSTSDRLNTGELFF. This rearrangement joins TRBV5-6 to TRBJ2-2; 7 nucleotides line up with TRBD1. The CDR3 spans 17 residues. Germline values: CDR1 SGHDT, CDR2 YYEEEE. Trimming took 3 bases from V and 1 from J; bases not matched to a gene: 9.

This clone was observed a handful of times. This chain uses TRBV4-1 with TRBJ1-1; D gene ambiguous. Deletions cut 0 bases from V and 7 bases from J, with 9 bases between. This CDR3 has 13 residues. Germline V gene lookup returns CDR1 MGHRA and CDR2 YSYEKL. For the CDR3, the DNA is TGCGCCAGCAGCCAAGAGACCGGGGATGAAGCTTTCTTT. Amino acid sequence: CASSQETGDEAFF.

This chain joins TRBV4-1 and TRBJ1-5, with 7 bases lining up with TRBD1. V lost 4 bases, J lost 4 bases, and 4 bases stayed unmatched. The CDR3 has 14 amino acids. In germline, CDR1 is MGHRA, CDR2 YSYEKL. This chain's CDR3 is CASSPGDRNQPQHF. CDR3 DNA: TGCGCCAGCAGCCCCGGGGACAGAAATCAGCCCCAGCATTTT.

The genes are TRBV15 and TRBJ2-2, with 7 bases lining up with TRBD1. The CDR3 extends over 14 amino acids. The junction had 3 bases not matched to a gene; V was cut back by 2 bases and J by 6 bases. The germline CDR1 and CDR2 sequences are LNHNV and YYDKDF (reference sequence). CDR3 DNA sequence: TGTGCCACCAGCAGAAACCAGGGGGCCGGGGAGCTGTTTTTT. Amino acid sequence: CATSRNQGAGELFF.

The chain joins TRBV7-2 to TRBJ2-1; D is unclear. The CDR3 spans 13 residues. V lost 2 bases and J 5 bases, leaving 7 bases between the germline ends. Germline loops: CDR1 SGHTA, CDR2 FQGNSA. CDR3 region: CASSLTTNNEQFF. CDR3 coding DNA: TGTGCCAGCAGCTTAACCACTAACAATGAGCAGTTCTTC.

V gene TRBV6-5 combines with J gene TRBJ2-1, with 11 bases lining up with TRBD2. The CDR3 contains 16 residues. Germline V gene lookup returns CDR1 MNHEY and CDR2 SVGAGI. The V segment lost 0 bases and the J segment 4 bases; nucleotides outside the gene matches: 2. The CDR3 DNA reads TGTGCCAGCAGTTACTCGATAGCGGGGGGGTACAATGAGCAGTTCTTC. Protein sequence: CASSYSIAGGYNEQFF.

The chain uses TRBV5-6 and TRBJ1-3; D uncertain. The germline gives CDR1 SGHDT, CDR2 YYEEEE. The germline V and J ends were trimmed by 0 bases and 3 bases, with 16 bases remaining between them. This CDR3 is built from 17 residues. This CDR3 reads CASSLDGEGWSGNTIYF. CDR3 bases: TGTGCCAGCAGCTTGGACGGTGAGGGATGGAGTGGAAACACCATATATTTT.

The chain recombines TRBV6-5 with TRBJ1-1; TRBD1 might be the D (6 bases). With 6 bases removed from V and 1 base from J, the gap between germline ends came to 12 bases. This CDR3 spans 14 amino acids. Per germline, CDR1 MNHEY and CDR2 SVGAGI. CDR3 loop: CASSTDSPNTEAFF. As DNA, the CDR3 is TGTGCCAGCAGCACGGACAGCCCGAACACTGAAGCTTTCTTT.

This clone was seen only once. The V and J genes are TRBV4-1 and TRBJ2-1; D remains unclear. From germline, CDR1 is MGHRA and CDR2 YSYEKL. V was cut by 1 base and J by 5 bases, with 15 bases left in between. CDR3 length: 16 amino acids. DNA for the CDR3: TGCGCCAGCAGCCAAGTGGAGACGGCGGCTAACAATGAGCAGTTCTTC. Protein sequence: CASSQVETAANNEQFF.

The chain has TRBV15 and TRBJ2-2; perhaps TRBD1 as D (6 bases). Trimming stripped 5 bases from V and 3 bases from J, with 16 bases between. This CDR3 has 16 residues. Germline CDR1 reads LNHNV; CDR2 reads YYDKDF (reference sequence). The CDR3, as DNA: TGTGCCACCAGCGGCAGGGGACAATCTGACACCGGGGAGCTGTTTTTT. This gives the protein CATSGRGQSDTGELFF. Full variable domain (missing parts from reference TRBV15 and TRBJ2-2): DAMVIQNPRYQVTQFGKPVTLSCSQTLNHNVMYWYQQKSSQAPKLLFHYYDKDFNNEADTPDNFQSRRPNTSFCFLDIRSPGLGDTAMYLCATSGRGQSDTGELFFGEGSRLTVL.

This chain uses TRBV7-3 with TRBJ2-1; 9 bases map to TRBD1. The CDR3 covers 15 residues. The junction had 5 bases not matched to a gene; V was cut back by 3 bases and J by 5 bases. CDR1 is SGHTA, CDR2 FQGTGA, per germline. The CDR3 region has the DNA TGTGCCAGCAGCTTGGGACAGGGTAGAAACAATGAGCAGTTCTTC. As protein: CASSLGQGRNNEQFF.

This chain links TRBV7-3 with TRBJ2-1; D ambiguous. V was pared by 2 bases and J by 7 bases, with 9 bases between. This CDR3 contains 13 residues. Germline values: CDR1 SGHTA, CDR2 FQGTGA. In DNA form, the CDR3 reads TGTGCCAGCAGCTTAGGGCAGAATAATGAGCAGTTCTTC. Protein product: CASSLGQNNEQFF. Using reference TRBV7-3 and TRBJ2-1 for the parts outside the CDR3, the full variable domain is GAGVSQTPSNKVTEKGKYVELRCDPISGHTALYWYRQSLGQGPEFLIYFQGTGAADDSGLPNDRFFAVRPEGSVSTLKIQRTERGDSAVYLCASSLGQNNEQFFGPGTRLTVL.

This chain joins TRBV18 and TRBJ2-3; perhaps TRBD2 as D (5 bases). Trimming stripped 0 bases from V and 5 bases from J, with 15 bases between. CDR3 size: 16 residues. CDR1 and CDR2 from the germline V gene are KGHSH and LQKENI. As DNA, the CDR3 is TGTGCCAGCTCACCACCGGAAAATACGGGGAGAGATACGCAGTATTTT. Its translation: CASSPPENTGRDTQYF.

The chain combines TRBV2 with TRBJ2-1, with 8 nucleotides matching TRBD2. V dropped 11 bases and J dropped 6; count of bases not matched to a gene: 6. CDR1 SNHLY and CDR2 FYNNEI come from the germline V gene. CDR3 size: 12 residues. The CDR3 region is CAGSGSVNEQFF. The CDR3 DNA sequence: TGTGCCGGAAGCGGGAGTGTCAATGAGCAGTTCTTC.

The rearrangement links TRBV6-6 to TRBJ2-2; 11 bases match TRBD1. In germline, CDR1 is MNHNY, CDR2 SVGAGI (reference sequence). After removal of 6 bases from V and 6 bases from J, the junction contained 12 bases not matched to a gene. The CDR3 has 17 amino acids. CDR3 region: CASSRDLGQGASGELFF. The CDR3, as DNA: TGTGCCAGCAGCCGAGATCTCGGACAGGGGGCCTCCGGGGAGCTGTTTTTT.

This clone occurred many times. J is TRBJ2-7 and V is TRBV28; tentative D call: TRBD1 (6 bases). In germline, CDR1 is MDHEN, CDR2 SYDVKM. CDR3 length equals 15 residues. Trimming removed 5 bases at V and 0 bases at J, with 14 bases between. CDR3 DNA sequence: TGTGCCAGCAGTCCTATGGACAGTTCCTCCTACGAGCAGTACTTC. It specifies CASSPMDSSSYEQYF.